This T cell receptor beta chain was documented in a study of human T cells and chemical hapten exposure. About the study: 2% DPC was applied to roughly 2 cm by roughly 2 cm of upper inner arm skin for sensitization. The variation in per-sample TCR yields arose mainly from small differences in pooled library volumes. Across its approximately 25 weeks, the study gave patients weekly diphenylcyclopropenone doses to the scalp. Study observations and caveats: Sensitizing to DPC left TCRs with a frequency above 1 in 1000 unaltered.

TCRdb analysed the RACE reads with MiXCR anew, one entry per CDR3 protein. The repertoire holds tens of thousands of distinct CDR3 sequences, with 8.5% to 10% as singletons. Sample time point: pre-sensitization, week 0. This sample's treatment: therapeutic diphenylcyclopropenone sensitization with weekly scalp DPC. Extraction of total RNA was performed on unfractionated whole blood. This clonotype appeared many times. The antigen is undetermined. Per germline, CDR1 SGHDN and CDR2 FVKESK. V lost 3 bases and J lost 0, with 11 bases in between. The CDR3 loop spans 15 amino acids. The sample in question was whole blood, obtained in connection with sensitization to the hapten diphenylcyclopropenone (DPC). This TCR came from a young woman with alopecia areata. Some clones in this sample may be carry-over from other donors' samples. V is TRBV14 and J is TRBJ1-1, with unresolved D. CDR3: CASSQAQEVNTEAFF. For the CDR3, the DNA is TGTGCCAGCAGCCAGGCTCAGGAGGTGAACACTGAAGCTTTCTTT. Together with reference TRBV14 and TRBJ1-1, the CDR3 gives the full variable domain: EAGVTQFPSHSVIEKGQTVTLRCDPISGHDNLYWYRRVMGKEIKFLLHFVKESKQDESGMPNNRFLAERTGGTYSTLKVQPAELEDSGVYFCASSQAQEVNTEAFFGQGTRLTVV.